Listed below are T cell receptor beta chains from one sample, sequenced in a study of human T cells and chemical hapten exposure. TCRdb processed the RACE reads anew with MiXCR; each CDR3 protein has one entry. The sample holds approximately 68,000 distinct CDR3 sequences, 7.5% to 9.5% seen once. The specimen was whole blood, collected in connection with sensitization to the hapten diphenylcyclopropenone (DPC). Receptors originate from a woman between 50 and 59 years old with alopecia areata. Some clones in this sample may be carry-over from other donors' samples. Each CDR3 is given with its conserved first and last residue. The order of the fields is clone size, J gene, V gene, D gene, CDR3 protein, CDR3 DNA. D genes are given only for firm matches. Clone size, where shown, is once, few, many, or a class for clones that have expanded.

>-|TRBJ1-1|TRBV30|-
CAWSVQGLAEAFF
TGTGCCTGGAGTGTACAAGGGCTCGCTGAAGCTTTCTTT
>few|TRBJ2-1|TRBV29-1|TRBD1
CSVEPRQGWHSNEQFF
TGCAGCGTTGAACCCCGACAGGGCTGGCATTCCAATGAGCAGTTCTTC
>-|TRBJ2-3|TRBV28|-
CASTPEGGTDTQYF
TGTGCCAGCACCCCAGAGGGAGGCACAGATACGCAGTATTTT
>few|TRBJ2-1|TRBV7-2|TRBD2
CASRRLAGGNEQFF
TGTGCCAGCAGGCGACTAGCGGGAGGTAATGAGCAGTTCTTC
>few|TRBJ1-1|TRBV6-2/TRBV6-3|-
CASRDRKNTEAFF
TGTGCCAGCAGGGATCGTAAGAACACTGAAGCTTTCTTT
>many|TRBJ1-1|TRBV29-1|TRBD1
CSVRTGSGAEAFF
TGCAGCGTTAGGACAGGGAGTGGAGCTGAAGCTTTCTTT
>-|TRBJ1-1|TRBV11-2|-
CASSIRDDTEAFF
TGTGCCAGCAGCATCAGGGATGACACTGAAGCTTTCTTT
>few|TRBJ2-3|TRBV14|TRBD1
CASSSDWTGLTDTQYF
TGTGCCAGCAGCTCCGACTGGACAGGCCTCACAGATACGCAGTATTTT
>few|TRBJ1-5|TRBV7-2|-
CASSTALRQPQHF
TGTGCCAGCAGTACGGCACTCCGTCAGCCCCAGCATTTT
>-|TRBJ2-3|TRBV7-9|TRBD2
CASSLVLAGGPDTQYF
TGTGCCAGCAGCTTAGTCCTAGCGGGGGGGCCAGATACGCAGTATTTT
>many|TRBJ2-3|TRBV12-3/TRBV12-4|-
CASSPRSEKTQYF
TGTGCCAGCAGTCCTAGATCGGAGAAGACGCAGTATTTT
>-|TRBJ2-1|TRBV20-1|-
CSARATGAFGREQFF
TGCAGTGCTCGGGCGACCGGTGCGTTCGGCCGCGAGCAGTTCTTC
>-|TRBJ2-7|TRBV9|-
CASRGDGNYEQYF
TGTGCCAGCAGAGGGGACGGTAACTACGAGCAGTACTTC
>-|TRBJ1-5|TRBV24-1|-
CATSPFGSNQPQHF
TGTGCCACCAGTCCTTTTGGAAGCAATCAGCCCCAGCATTTT
>many|TRBJ1-5|TRBV29-1|-
CSVSDGFLGNQPQHF
TGCAGCGTTTCGGACGGTTTTTTGGGCAATCAGCCCCAGCATTTT
>-|TRBJ1-4|TRBV6-6|-
CASSPPGLNEKLFF
TGTGCCAGCAGCCCCCCCGGATTGAATGAAAAACTGTTTTTT
>-|TRBJ1-5|TRBV10-1|-
CASSVYREDINQPQHF
TGCGCCAGCAGTGTATACAGGGAGGATATCAATCAGCCCCAGCATTTT
>-|TRBJ2-6|TRBV19|-
CASSIPGESVLYSGANVLTF
TGTGCCAGTAGTATCCCGGGGGAGTCAGTGCTCTACTCTGGGGCCAACGTCCTGACTTTC
>many|TRBJ2-3|TRBV24-1|-
CATSVEGLTDTQYF
TGTGCCACCAGTGTCGAAGGGTTAACAGATACGCAGTATTTT
>-|TRBJ1-1|TRBV6-5|-
CASSYHGSEAFF
TGTGCCAGCAGTTACCATGGGTCTGAAGCTTTCTTT
>many|TRBJ1-6|TRBV20-1|-
CSARVVELDSPLHF
TGCAGTGCTAGAGTCGTTGAGTTGGATTCACCCCTCCACTTT
>-|TRBJ2-2|TRBV3-1|-
CASSRSGNTGELFF
TGTGCCAGCAGCCGGAGCGGGAACACCGGGGAGCTGTTTTTT
>few|TRBJ1-1|TRBV20-1|-
CSAEPRGWNTEAFF
TGCAGTGCTGAGCCACGTGGGTGGAACACTGAAGCTTTCTTT
>-|TRBJ2-1|TRBV29-1|TRBD2
CSVHYTSGRIDEQFF
TGCAGCGTTCATTATACTAGCGGGAGGATCGATGAGCAGTTCTTC
>-|TRBJ2-7|TRBV11-3|-
CASSASGTFAYEQYF
TGTGCCAGCAGCGCCTCCGGGACTTTTGCCTACGAGCAGTACTTC
>few|TRBJ1-4|TRBV9|-
CASSVAHGGNEKLFF
TGTGCCAGCAGCGTAGCCCATGGCGGGAATGAAAAACTGTTTTTT
>few|TRBJ1-5|TRBV19|TRBD1
CASSPGGGYEQPQHF
TGTGCCAGTAGCCCAGGGGGGGGGTATGAACAGCCCCAGCATTTT
>many|TRBJ1-1|TRBV7-8|-
CASSLGDEAFF
TGTGCCAGCAGCCTGGGCGACGAAGCTTTCTTT
>-|TRBJ1-6|TRBV12-3/TRBV12-4|-
CASSSGLRNSPLHF
TGTGCCAGCAGTTCCGGACTGAGAAATTCACCCCTCCACTTT
>few|TRBJ1-1|TRBV2|-
CASPGRTEAFF
TGTGCCAGCCCAGGGAGAACTGAAGCTTTCTTT
>few|TRBJ2-7|TRBV6-1|-
CASSEFVFEQYF
TGTGCCAGCAGTGAATTTGTTTTCGAGCAGTACTTC
>few|TRBJ2-1|TRBV20-1|-
CSAPPGVRNEQFF
TGCAGTGCCCCACCGGGGGTTCGCAATGAGCAGTTCTTC
>-|TRBJ1-1|TRBV5-1|-
CASSLNVANTEAFF
TGCGCCAGCAGCTTAAATGTGGCCAACACTGAAGCTTTCTTT
>many|TRBJ2-3|TRBV12-3/TRBV12-4|TRBD2
CASSLRLAASTDTQYF
TGTGCCAGCAGTTTAAGGCTAGCGGCTAGCACAGATACGCAGTATTTT
>-|TRBJ2-1|TRBV6-2/TRBV6-3|-
CASTSLGRSSYNEQFF
TGTGCCAGCACCTCTCTGGGTCGAAGCTCCTACAATGAGCAGTTCTTC
>few|TRBJ1-1|TRBV9|-
CASSPSIPWDTEAFF
TGTGCCAGCAGCCCATCGATCCCATGGGACACTGAAGCTTTCTTT
>-|TRBJ2-2|TRBV19|-
CASSMGQANTGELFF
TGTGCCAGTAGTATGGGACAAGCGAACACCGGGGAGCTGTTTTTT
>few|TRBJ2-3|TRBV12-3/TRBV12-4|-
CASNKFPGLEGDTQYF
TGTGCCAGCAACAAATTCCCAGGGTTAGAGGGAGATACGCAGTATTTT
>few|TRBJ2-7|TRBV4-2|-
CASSQAELSYEQYF
TGTGCCAGCAGCCAAGCTGAGCTTTCCTACGAGCAGTACTTC
>few|TRBJ2-1|TRBV7-2|TRBD1
CASSAVTGGMGVNPYNEQFF
TGTGCCAGCAGCGCCGTGACAGGGGGCATGGGGGTAAACCCCTACAATGAGCAGTTCTTC
>-|TRBJ2-3|TRBV6-2/TRBV6-3|TRBD2
CASSTRLAGLTDTQYF
TGTGCCAGCAGTACGCGACTAGCGGGCCTCACAGATACGCAGTATTTT
>-|TRBJ2-7|TRBV7-2|-
CASSLGGGGEQYF
TGTGCCAGCAGCTTGGGGGGGGGCGGCGAGCAGTACTTC
>-|TRBJ2-7|TRBV30|-
CARGRGYEQYF
TGTGCCCGGGGACGGGGCTACGAGCAGTACTTC
>few|TRBJ1-2|TRBV27|-
CASSLRSTGNYGYTF
TGTGCCAGCAGTTTAAGATCCACAGGGAACTATGGCTACACCTTC